One and the same sample provided the 16 T cell receptor beta chains below, sequenced in a study of blood T cell repertoires in COVID-19. Sequencing used immunoSEQ multiplex PCR; TCRdb keeps in-frame clones, though not all of them. Altogether about 150,000 clones are present, around 86% being singletons, with the ten largest covering 2% to 3%. Sequenced sample: peripheral blood. All receptors come from an elderly woman with COVID-19, enrolled during active disease.

The genes are TRBV4-3 and TRBJ2-1; D is ambiguous. Germline-derived CDR1 and CDR2 are LGHNA and YSLEER. The V end was cut by 1 base, the J end by 2 bases, with 9 bases between. The CDR3 is made up of 15 amino acids. The CDR3 DNA reads as TGCGCCAGCAGCCAAGGCGGCGCCGCCTACAATGAGCAGTTCTTC. Translating it yields CASSQGGAAYNEQFF.

This clone appeared a single time. The chain employs TRBV7-2 and TRBJ2-2; a weak D match, TRBD2 (7 bases). The germline gives CDR1 SGHTA, CDR2 FQGNSA. The CDR3 is made up of 15 amino acids. V was trimmed by 8 bases and J by 5 bases, leaving 18 bases between them. CDR3 sequence (DNA): TGTGCCAGCCAGGGGTCCGCGGGAGAAACCGGGGAGCTGTTTTTT. The encoded protein is CASQGSAGETGELFF.

V gene TRBV3-1 (or the pseudogene TRBV3-2) combines with J gene TRBJ2-3; the match to TRBD2 covers 8 bases. V dropped 1 base and J dropped 2; count of bases not matched to a gene: 5. The CDR3 consists of 16 residues. The germline gives CDR1 LGHDT, CDR2 YNNKEL (reference sequence). CDR3 amino acids: CASSQGLAQNTDTQYF. Written as DNA, the CDR3 is TGTGCCAGCAGCCAAGGACTAGCGCAAAACACAGATACGCAGTATTTT.

This chain joins TRBV3-1 (or the pseudogene TRBV3-2) and TRBJ1-6, with TRBD1 as a possible D gene (5 bases). Trimming took off 1 base at V and 10 bases at J, with 11 bases between the two ends. This CDR3 is built from 14 residues. Germline CDR1 is LGHDT and CDR2 is YNNKEL (reference sequence). This CDR3 is CASSQGPGGSPLHF. The CDR3 DNA reads as TGTGCCAGCAGCCAAGGACCGGGGGGGTCACCCCTCCACTTT.

The rearrangement joins TRBV3-1 (or the pseudogene TRBV3-2) to TRBJ1-4, with D maybe TRBD1 (5 bases). The CDR3 covers 14 residues. Germline-derived CDR1 and CDR2 are LGHDT and YNNKEL (reference sequence). Trimming cost V 5 bases and J 3 bases, with 10 bases left between them. CDR3: CASSIRGANEKLFF. CDR3 sequence (DNA): TGTGCCAGCAGCATCCGGGGGGCTAATGAAAAACTGTTTTTT.

The V and J genes are TRBV9 and TRBJ1-6; maybe TRBD1 (6 bases). The CDR3 has 15 residues. The V gene's germline CDR1 is SGDLS and CDR2 YYNGEE. V lost 0 bases, J lost 7 bases, and 11 bases lay in between. DNA for the CDR3: TGTGCCAGCAGCGTAGACCAGGGGCGGAATTCACCCCTCCACTTT. Translation: CASSVDQGRNSPLHF.

Only a few counts were recorded for this clone. The genes are TRBV10-3 and TRBJ2-3; unclear D gene. Germline V gene data show CDR1 as ENHRY and CDR2 as SYGVKD. The V end was cut by 7 bases, the J end by 6 bases, with 14 bases between. The CDR3 is 13 residues long. DNA for the CDR3: TGTGCCATCACCAGACTCGCTGGGGATACGCAGTATTTT. Amino acids: CAITRLAGDTQYF.

This sequence joins TRBV29-1 and TRBJ2-7; 9 bases fit TRBD2. CDR3 size: 14 residues. CDR1 SQVTM and CDR2 ANQGSEA come from the germline V gene. Trimming at V came to 4 bases and at J to 6 bases, leaving 10 bases not matched to a gene. The CDR3 sequence: CSVGGAGGPIEQYF. CDR3 in DNA: TGCAGCGTTGGAGGGGCGGGAGGGCCCATCGAGCAGTACTTC.

V gene TRBV4-3 combines with J gene TRBJ1-2; D might be TRBD1 (6 bases). Germline values: CDR1 LGHNA, CDR2 YSLEER. This CDR3 region has 15 residues. V lost 1 base and J 7 bases, leaving 16 bases between the germline ends. DNA for the CDR3: TGCGCCAGCAGCCAAGTCAGGGGCGCGAGGAGTGGCTACACCTTC. It translates to CASSQVRGARSGYTF.

The V and J genes are TRBV7-9 and TRBJ1-1; D remains ambiguous. This CDR3 is 12 amino acids long. V shed 5 bases and J shed 2 bases, with 6 bases lying between them. Germline lookup yields CDR1 SEHNR and CDR2 FQNEAQ (reference sequence). CDR3 sequence: CASSPTNTEAFF. The CDR3 coding sequence is TGTGCCAGCAGCCCCACTAACACTGAAGCTTTCTTT.

The rearrangement links TRBV12-5 to TRBJ2-5; a weak D match, TRBD2 (5 bases). Trimming pared 7 bases from V and 3 bases from J, leaving 12 bases between. The CDR3 covers 13 residues. The germline gives CDR1 LGHNT, CDR2 FRNRAP. The CDR3: CASAMSGKETQYF. CDR3 coding DNA: TGTGCTAGTGCCATGTCGGGAAAAGAGACCCAGTACTTC.

The chain uses TRBV5-4 and TRBJ2-3, with TRBD1 as a possible D gene (6 bases). The germline V and J ends were trimmed by 4 bases and 3 bases, with 9 bases remaining between them. The CDR3 runs 13 residues. The germline V gene has CDR1 SGHNT and CDR2 YYREEE (reference sequence). The CDR3 sequence: CASSSQGTDTQYF. DNA of the CDR3: TGTGCCAGCAGCAGCCAGGGGACAGATACGCAGTATTTT. The full variable domain, rest sourced from reference TRBV5-4 and TRBJ2-3, is ETGVTQSPTHLIKTRGQQVTLRCSSQSGHNTVSWYQQALGQGPQFIFQYYREEENGRGNFPPRFSGLQFPNYSSELNVNALELDDSALYLCASSSQGTDTQYFGPGTRLTVL.

The chain combines TRBV6-5 with TRBJ1-2; a weak D match, TRBD1 (5 bases). Germline loops: CDR1 MNHEY, CDR2 SVGAGI. The CDR3 totals 12 residues. Trimming took off 2 bases at V and 8 bases at J, with 9 bases between the two ends. This CDR3 is CASSYGDFGYTF. The CDR3 nucleotides are TGTGCCAGCAGTTACGGGGACTTCGGCTACACCTTC.

The chain recombines TRBV19 with TRBJ2-7, with D perhaps matching TRBD2 (6 bases). In germline, CDR1 is LNHDA, CDR2 SQIVND (reference sequence). CDR3 length: 16 residues. Trimming cost V 0 bases and J 0 bases, with 12 bases left between them. CDR3 nucleotides: TGTGCCAGTAGTATAGACACTAGCTTCTACTCCTACGAGCAGTACTTC. As protein: CASSIDTSFYSYEQYF.

The gene calls are TRBV19 and TRBJ2-1, with TRBD1 matching over 7 bases. V lost 6 bases, J lost 4 bases, and 6 bases stayed unmatched. CDR1 LNHDA and CDR2 SQIVND come from the germline V gene (reference sequence). CDR3 size: 14 residues. CDR3 sequence reads: CASSPEGQYNEQFF. In DNA, the CDR3 is TGTGCCAGTAGCCCTGAGGGACAGTACAATGAGCAGTTCTTC.

This clone has only one observation. The chain is built from TRBV6-5 and TRBJ2-1, with D possibly being TRBD2 (6 bases). Looked up from germline, CDR1 is MNHEY and CDR2 is SVGAGI. V was cut by 0 bases and J by 4 bases, with 10 bases left in between. CDR3 length: 15 amino acids. CDR3 nucleotides: TGTGCCAGCAGTTACTCGAGACTAGGGTACAATGAGCAGTTCTTC. This codes for CASSYSRLGYNEQFF.